A single sample is the source of the 20 T cell receptor beta chains below, sequenced in a study of blood T cell repertoires in COVID-19. This table comes from immunoSEQ multiplex PCR, and its TCRdb copy is limited to in-frame clones, with some not included. The data show around 100,000 clones, 85% to 90% seen once. Material for sequencing was peripheral blood. All receptors come from a human donor in a cohort sampled during active COVID-19.

The sample holds one count of this clone. The V and J genes are TRBV6-5 and TRBJ2-1; 10 nucleotides match TRBD1. The CDR3 runs 15 residues. V lost 5 bases, J lost 9 bases, and 10 bases stayed unmatched. Germline values: CDR1 MNHEY, CDR2 SVGAGI. The CDR3 DNA follows: TGTGCCAGCAGTCTGACACCGGGACAGGGGCTTGAGCAGTTCTTC. This codes for CASSLTPGQGLEQFF.

The rearrangement links TRBV3-1 (or the pseudogene TRBV3-2) to TRBJ1-5, with TRBD1 matching 7 bases. Germline V gene lookup returns CDR1 LGHDT and CDR2 YNNKEL (reference sequence). The V and J ends lost 1 base and 2 bases, in that order; junction bases with no gene match: 14. The CDR3 sequence is 19 residues long. CDR3 residues: CASSQGRDSSILGNQPQHF. The CDR3 nucleotides are TGTGCCAGCAGCCAAGGTCGGGACAGCTCGATTCTGGGCAATCAGCCCCAGCATTTT.

The V and J genes are TRBV5-4 and TRBJ2-2; 9 bases are a match to TRBD2. V shed 0 bases, J shed 1 base, and the junction held 7 bases outside the gene matches. Looked up from germline, CDR1 is SGHNT and CDR2 is YYREEE (reference sequence). The CDR3 is 18 residues long. CDR3 in DNA: TGTGCCAGCAGCTTGGGTTCTAGCGGGAACTTGAACACCGGGGAGCTGTTTTTT. Its translation: CASSLGSSGNLNTGELFF.

The V call is TRBV9, the J call TRBJ2-2; 7 bases fit TRBD1. Germline V gives CDR1 SGDLS, CDR2 YYNGEE. This CDR3 comprises 15 residues. V gave up 4 bases and J gave up 4 bases; unmatched junction bases: 7. The CDR3: CASSLDRVGTGELFF. CDR3 sequence (DNA): TGTGCCAGCAGCCTAGACAGGGTGGGCACCGGGGAGCTGTTTTTT.

The chain is built from TRBV28 and TRBJ2-1; 8 nucleotides match TRBD2. Germline CDR1 is MDHEN and CDR2 is SYDVKM. The CDR3 extends over 15 amino acids. After removal of 1 base from V and 6 bases from J, the junction contained 5 bases not matched to a gene. Here the CDR3 reads CASSLSGTRANEQFF. The CDR3 DNA follows: TGTGCCAGCAGTTTATCTGGGACTAGGGCCAATGAGCAGTTCTTC.

This clone was observed a few times. The chain recombines TRBV7-2 with TRBJ1-3, with TRBD1 matching over 7 bases. Germline V gives CDR1 SGHTA, CDR2 FQGNSA. CDR3 length equals 16 residues. The V gene end was trimmed by 5 bases and the J gene end by 0 bases; junction bases not matched to a gene: 7. The CDR3 reads CASSPQTGNSGNTIYF. CDR3 DNA: TGTGCCAGCAGCCCCCAGACAGGGAACTCTGGAAACACCATATATTTT.

The chain has TRBV5-8 and TRBJ2-7; 8 bases line up with TRBD1. The CDR3 contains 14 residues. The V gene's germline CDR1 is SGHTS and CDR2 YDEGEE. The junction had 9 bases not matched to a gene; V was cut back by 5 bases and J by 5 bases. This chain's CDR3 is CASRDGQGDNEQYF. The CDR3, as DNA: TGTGCCAGCAGGGATGGACAGGGAGACAACGAGCAGTACTTC.

The chain joins TRBV6-4 to TRBJ2-1; possibly TRBD2 for D (5 bases). CDR3 length equals 17 residues. Germline V gives CDR1 MRHNA, CDR2 SNTAGT. V shed 4 bases and J shed 6 bases, with 22 bases lying between them. The CDR3 DNA reads TGTGCCAGCAGTGTTAGGGCCCCCGGCGGCGGGCCCAATGAGCAGTTCTTC. This sequence encodes CASSVRAPGGGPNEQFF.

V and J are TRBV28 and TRBJ1-2; 9 nucleotides line up with TRBD1. CDR1 is MDHEN and CDR2 is SYDVKM in the germline V gene. The V gene end was trimmed by 6 bases and the J gene end by 4 bases; junction bases not matched to a gene: 12. The CDR3 spans 16 residues. The CDR3 coding sequence is TGTGCCAGCAGCCGTGTATCGGGACAGGGTGTCTATGGCTACACCTTC. Protein sequence: CASSRVSGQGVYGYTF.

This chain links TRBV2 with TRBJ2-7; TRBD2 agrees at 10 bases. Germline V lookup: CDR1 SNHLY, CDR2 FYNNEI. The CDR3 covers 14 residues. V trimming: 4 bases; J trimming: 4 bases; junction bases outside the gene matches: 4. Here the CDR3 DNA reads TGTGCCAGCAGTGCTAGCGGGAGAGGATACGAGCAGTACTTC. Amino acid sequence: CASSASGRGYEQYF. Full variable domain (missing parts from reference TRBV2 and TRBJ2-7): EPEVTQTPSHQVTQMGQEVILRCVPISNHLYFYWYRQILGQKVEFLVSFYNNEISEKSEIFDDQFSVERPDGSNFTLKIRSTKLEDSAMYFCASSASGRGYEQYFGPGTRLTVT.

The chain recombines TRBV4-2 with TRBJ2-1; 9 nucleotides align to TRBD1. V was clipped by 4 bases and J by 5 bases; unmatched bases: 3. In germline, CDR1 is LGHNA, CDR2 YNFKEQ. The CDR3 is 14 residues long. The CDR3: CASSPGQGNNEQFF. Written as DNA, the CDR3 is TGTGCCAGCAGCCCAGGACAGGGGAACAATGAGCAGTTCTTC.

CDR3 in amino acids: CASSPGKYGNTIYF. CDR3 DNA: TGTGCCAGCAGCCCAGGGAAATATGGAAACACCATATATTTT. J is TRBJ1-3 and V is TRBV21-1; the D call in the table, TRBD1, was not verified against the DNA. TRBV21-1 is noted as a pseudogene. The CDR3 has 14 amino acids.

The chain recombines TRBV5-6 with TRBJ2-1, with 14 bases aligning to TRBD2. The CDR3 contains 16 residues. The V segment lost 4 bases and the J segment 4 bases; nucleotides outside the gene matches: 4. Germline V gene data show CDR1 as SGHDT and CDR2 as YYEEEE. The CDR3 nucleotides read TGTGCCAGCAGCCGAGGGACTAGCGGGAGTTACAATGAGCAGTTCTTC. Its protein product is CASSRGTSGSYNEQFF.

This chain links TRBV15 with TRBJ1-5, with a tentative D call TRBD1 (6 bases). There are 15 residues in the CDR3. The V gene lost 0 bases and the J gene lost 5 bases, with 11 bases spanning the gap. From germline, CDR1 is LNHNV and CDR2 YYDKDF (reference sequence). This CDR3 reads CATSRDQGPDQPQHF. The CDR3 nucleotides are TGTGCCACCAGCAGAGACCAGGGGCCAGATCAGCCCCAGCATTTT.

The gene calls are TRBV6-2 or TRBV6-3 and TRBJ2-2; TRBD2 is a possible D gene (5 bases). V dropped 6 bases and J dropped 2 bases, with 19 bases sitting between them. The CDR3 has 17 amino acids. In germline, CDR1 is MNHEY, CDR2 SVGEGT. This CDR3 reads CASSASRGQTNTGELFF. CDR3 coding DNA: TGTGCCAGCAGCGCTTCCCGCGGGCAGACTAACACCGGGGAGCTGTTTTTT.

The V and J genes are TRBV10-3 and TRBJ1-1, with D unclear. The germline V gene encodes CDR1 ENHRY and CDR2 SYGVKD. This CDR3 has 18 amino acids. V shed 0 bases and J shed 0 bases, with 17 bases lying between them. CDR3 DNA sequence: TGTGCCATCAGTGAGTCATCAGAGTGGAACAGAATGAACACTGAAGCTTTCTTT. Encoded protein: CAISESSEWNRMNTEAFF.

The rearrangement joins TRBV28 to TRBJ1-5; D not certain. Trimming stripped 3 bases from V and 7 bases from J, with 19 bases between. Germline V gene lookup returns CDR1 MDHEN and CDR2 SYDVKM. The CDR3 totals 16 residues. The CDR3: CASSLPNVGSRQPQHF. CDR3 DNA: TGTGCCAGCAGTTTGCCAAACGTGGGGAGTAGGCAGCCCCAGCATTTT.

The chain joins TRBV5-1 to TRBJ2-7; 13 bases fit TRBD2. Trimming took 4 bases from V and 3 from J; bases not matched to a gene: 4. Germline V lookup: CDR1 SGHRS, CDR2 YFSETQ. The CDR3 length is 15 residues. This CDR3 reads CASSPGLAGVYEQYF. CDR3 DNA: TGCGCCAGCAGCCCCGGACTAGCGGGAGTCTACGAGCAGTACTTC.

This chain connects TRBV10-3 to TRBJ1-2; no reliable D call. CDR1 and CDR2 from the germline V gene are ENHRY and SYGVKD. CDR3 size: 17 residues. The V gene lost 0 bases and the J gene lost 4 bases, with 18 bases spanning the gap. The CDR3 protein is CAISESFREAAAYGYTF. CDR3 coding DNA: TGTGCCATCAGTGAGTCGTTTCGGGAGGCAGCAGCCTATGGCTACACCTTC.

The V gene is TRBV7-9, the J gene TRBJ2-1; TRBD1 aligns across 11 bases. This CDR3 comprises 15 residues. The V gene's germline CDR1 is SEHNR and CDR2 FQNEAQ (reference sequence). The trim removed 5 bases at V and 4 bases at J, leaving 4 bases unmatched. CDR3 amino acids: CASSRDRGGYNEQFF. CDR3 nucleotide sequence: TGTGCCAGCAGCCGGGACAGGGGGGGATACAATGAGCAGTTCTTC. Using reference TRBV7-9 and TRBJ2-1 for the parts outside the CDR3, the full variable domain is DTGVSQNPRHKITKRGQNVTFRCDPISEHNRLYWYRQTLGQGPEFLTYFQNEAQLEKSRLLSDRFSAERPKGSFSTLEIQRTEQGDSAMYLCASSRDRGGYNEQFFGPGTRLTVL.